A single sample is the source of the 32 T cell receptor beta chains below, sequenced in a study of spatial heterogeneity in lung cancer. The time point is: sample taken at primary tumor resection. Researchers sequenced whole RNA taken from tumor, nontumor lung or frozen PBMC without sorting. TCRdb reprocessed the 5' RACE reads via MiXCR and lists one record per CDR3 protein. The sample holds approximately 13,000 distinct CDR3 sequences, roughly 5.2% seen once. The sequencing used lung tumor tissue, collected at surgery. These receptors all come from a human donor with early-stage non-small cell lung cancer.

Points on this clonotype: This beta chain is an off-target read within a library intended for alpha chains, so its frequency means little. V and J are TRBV28 and TRBJ1-5, with D uncertain. Germline-derived CDR1 and CDR2 are MDHEN and SYDVKM. The V end was cut by 10 bases, the J end by 11 bases, with 9 bases between. The CDR3 has 9 residues. In DNA form, the CDR3 reads TGTGCCACCGGACGTTCCCAGCATTTT. Residues: CATGRSQHF.

This clonotype showed up many times. This beta chain lies outside the target of a library built for alpha chains; its clone size means little. The V gene is TRBV7-2, the J gene TRBJ1-5; D gene unclear. The length of the CDR3 is 13 residues. The V end lost 6 bases, the J end lost 6 bases, and 12 bases lay between the germline ends. The germline V gene encodes CDR1 SGHTA and CDR2 FQGNSA. The CDR3 protein is CASRLTLGQPQHF. CDR3 DNA sequence: TGTGCCAGCAGGCTAACATTAGGTCAGCCCCAGCATTTT.

This clonotype was picked up many times. Since it is a stray read in a library aimed at alpha chains, this beta chain has a size that is not meaningful. The chain is built from TRBV29-1 and TRBJ1-4; 7 bases are shared with TRBD1. The CDR3 sequence is 13 residues long. The V segment lost 8 bases and the J segment 6 bases; nucleotides outside the gene matches: 9. The germline V gene encodes CDR1 SQVTM and CDR2 ANQGSEA. The CDR3 reads CSTTGAGDEKLFF. In nucleotides, the CDR3 is TGCAGCACCACAGGGGCGGGGGATGAAAAACTGTTTTTT.

This clonotype was found many times. This beta chain is a stray sequence in a library constructed for alpha chains; its clone size is not meaningful. The chain is built from TRBV20-1 and TRBJ1-5; D uncertain. Trimming shortened V by 0 bases and J by 6 bases, and 6 bases separated the two germline ends. This CDR3 is built from 12 residues. Germline V gene sequence: CDR1 DFQATT, CDR2 SNEGSKA (reference sequence). The CDR3 loop is CSARDLGQPQHF. In DNA form, the CDR3 reads TGCAGTGCTAGAGATCTCGGTCAGCCCCAGCATTTT.

Concerning this clonotype: The library was prepared for alpha chains; this beta chain is a stray read, so its frequency means little. The chain has TRBV5-5 and TRBJ2-5, with D perhaps TRBD2 (5 bases). Germline lookup yields CDR1 SGHKS and CDR2 YYEKEE (reference sequence). V was cut by 2 bases and J by 3 bases, with 11 bases left in between. This CDR3 contains 14 residues. CDR3: CASSFDVGEETQYF. The DNA for the CDR3 is TGTGCCAGCAGCTTTGACGTGGGAGAAGAGACCCAGTACTTC.

This clonotype is termed medium-sized (0.01 to 0.1%). This beta chain is a stray read from a library made for alpha chains; its abundance is not meaningful. This chain links TRBV5-6 with TRBJ1-2; weak D call: TRBD1 (5 bases). Looked up from germline, CDR1 is SGHDT and CDR2 is YYEEEE. This CDR3 region has 13 residues. V shed 3 bases and J shed 3 bases, with 9 bases lying between them. The DNA of the CDR3 is TGTGCCAGCAGCTACGGAGGGGACTATGGCTACACCTTC. It encodes CASSYGGDYGYTF.

This clonotype was seen at least ten times. In a library made to pick up alpha chains, this beta chain is a stray read with a size that means little. This chain links TRBV28 with TRBJ1-2, with 8 bases aligning to TRBD1. V lost 3 bases, J lost 3 bases, and 6 bases stayed unmatched. The CDR3 contains 15 residues. The V gene's germline CDR1 is MDHEN and CDR2 SYDVKM. CDR3 sequence reads: CASSFPGQGHYGYTF. CDR3 nucleotides: TGTGCCAGCAGTTTCCCCGGACAGGGCCACTATGGCTACACCTTC.

This clonotype was found many times. In a library made to pick up alpha chains, this beta chain is a stray read with a size that means little. The DNA for the CDR3 is TGTGCCAGCGGAACAGGGGATTTGAACATTCAGTACTTC. Amino acid sequence: CASGTGDLNIQYF. This chain joins TRBV5-5 and TRBJ2-4, with 7 bases fitting TRBD1. This CDR3 comprises 13 residues. Germline V gives CDR1 SGHKS, CDR2 YYEKEE (reference sequence). Trimming took 7 bases from V and 7 from J; bases not matched to a gene: 8.

In this sample, this clonotype turned up many times. Within a library made for alpha chains, this beta chain is off target, and its count is uninformative. This sequence joins TRBV29-1 and TRBJ2-2; 7 bases map to TRBD1. The CDR3 has 14 amino acids. Unmatched junction bases numbered 3, after V lost 3 bases and J lost 2 bases. From germline, CDR1 is SQVTM and CDR2 ANQGSEA. CDR3 in amino acids: CSVEGQRNTGELFF. CDR3 nucleotides: TGCAGCGTTGAGGGACAGAGAAACACCGGGGAGCTGTTTTTT.

Points on this clonotype: This beta chain lies outside the target of a library built for alpha chains; its clone size means little. This rearrangement joins TRBV12-3 or TRBV12-4 to TRBJ2-6, with 9 bases matching TRBD1. V gave up 6 bases and J gave up 2 bases; unmatched junction bases: 2. The CDR3 extends over 15 amino acids. The CDR3 nucleotides are TGTGCCAGCAGGGACAGGGGTACTGGGGCCAACGTCCTGACTTTC. This translates into CASRDRGTGANVLTF.

In regard to this clonotype: Because the library targeted alpha chains, this beta chain is an off-target read whose size means little. Here the CDR3 DNA reads TGTGCCAGCACCCGGACAGGGAGTAACTATGGCTACACCTTC. The encoded protein is CASTRTGSNYGYTF. The rearrangement links TRBV25-1 to TRBJ1-2; 8 bases align to TRBD1. The CDR3 consists of 14 residues. CDR1 and CDR2 (germline): MGHDK, SYGVNS. V was clipped by 7 bases and J by 1 base; unmatched bases: 5.

A remark on this clonotype: The library was designed around alpha chains, so this beta chain is a stray read whose abundance carries little weight. This sequence joins TRBV11-2 and TRBJ2-7, with 7 bases fitting TRBD1. Germline CDR1 is SGHAT and CDR2 is FQNNGV. V shed 5 bases and J 5 bases; nucleotides not matched to a gene: 9. The CDR3 runs to 14 residues. CDR3 bases: TGTGCCAGCAGCCCGGGACAGAATGTCCACGAGCAGTACTTC. Amino acid sequence: CASSPGQNVHEQYF.

In its sample, this clonotype was seen many times. This beta chain turned up in a library designed for alpha chains; as an off-target read, its abundance says little. The chain recombines TRBV12-3 or TRBV12-4 with TRBJ1-1, with D unresolved. V was cut by 5 bases and J by 1 base, with 8 bases left in between. This CDR3 region has 13 residues. CDR3 coding DNA: TGTGCCAGCAGTAAAGACTCGAACACTGAAGCTTTCTTT. Protein product: CASSKDSNTEAFF.

In this sample, this clonotype turned up many times. The size of this beta chain means little, since it is a stray read in a library made for alpha chains. The chain carries TRBV5-6 and TRBJ2-5; D possibly corresponds to TRBD2 (6 bases). V lost 3 bases to trimming and J lost 5 bases, with 11 bases between them. Germline CDR1 reads SGHDT; CDR2 reads YYEEEE. The CDR3 is 13 residues long. The CDR3 sequence is CASSSGDGETQYF. The CDR3 DNA is TGTGCCAGCAGCTCGGGGGATGGCGAGACCCAGTACTTC.

This clonotype was recorded many times. This beta chain came through as a stray read in a library set up for alpha chains, and its size says little. This chain joins TRBV6-2 or TRBV6-3 and TRBJ2-2; TRBD2 aligns across 13 bases. Trimming removed 6 bases from V and 6 bases from J; junction bases left unmatched: 16. Germline V lookup: CDR1 MNHEY, CDR2 SVGEGT. The CDR3 spans 19 residues. In DNA, the CDR3 is TGTGCCAGCAGCCCAACTAGCGGGAGGGCCCCCAGTGGGGCCGGGGAGCTGTTTTTT. Translated: CASSPTSGRAPSGAGELFF.

This clonotype was seen ten or more times. The library was prepared for alpha chains; this beta chain is a stray read, so its frequency means little. The chain combines TRBV24-1 with TRBJ2-1; D not resolved. Trimming pared 3 bases from V and 0 bases from J, leaving 8 bases between. The CDR3 consists of 15 residues. Germline V gene sequence: CDR1 KGHDR, CDR2 SFDVKD. The CDR3, as DNA: TGTGCCACCAGTGATCTTGCGAGCTCCTACAATGAGCAGTTCTTC. Translated: CATSDLASSYNEQFF.

This clonotype was seen repeatedly, ten times or more. Because this beta chain is a stray read in a library intended to capture alpha chains, its abundance should not be given much weight. V usage is TRBV6-5 and J usage is TRBJ1-1, with 10 bases fitting TRBD1. The V and J ends lost 6 bases and 5 bases, in that order; junction bases with no gene match: 6. CDR1 is MNHEY and CDR2 is SVGAGI in the germline V gene. The CDR3 spans 14 residues. The CDR3 reads CASRGTGVLTEAFF. CDR3 nucleotides: TGTGCCAGCAGGGGGACAGGGGTATTGACTGAAGCTTTCTTT.

In its sample, this clonotype was seen a few times. This beta chain is a stray read from a library made for alpha chains; its abundance is not meaningful. This rearrangement joins TRBV7-2 to TRBJ2-1; a weak D match, TRBD1 (6 bases). The germline V and J ends were trimmed by 3 bases and 5 bases, with 14 bases remaining between them. The CDR3 runs to 15 residues. In germline, CDR1 is SGHTA, CDR2 FQGNSA. CDR3 region: CASSFFWTAHNEQFF. DNA for the CDR3: TGTGCCAGCAGCTTTTTTTGGACAGCACACAATGAGCAGTTCTTC. Looking up the rest from reference TRBV7-2 and TRBJ2-1 gives the full variable domain: GAGVSQSPSNKVTEKGKDVELRCDPISGHTALYWYRQSLGQGLEFLIYFQGNSAPDKSGLPSDRFSAERTGGSVSTLTIQRTQQEDSAVYLCASSFFWTAHNEQFFGPGTRLTVL.

On this clonotype itself: Because this beta chain is a stray read in a library intended to capture alpha chains, its abundance should not be given much weight. V usage is TRBV20-1 and J usage is TRBJ2-1; no clear D. V dropped 5 bases and J dropped 8 bases, with 16 bases sitting between them. From germline, CDR1 is DFQATT and CDR2 SNEGSKA (reference sequence). The CDR3 contains 13 residues. The DNA for the CDR3 is TGCAGTGCTTCGCCGGACCACAGAGATGAGCAGTTCTTC. This gives the protein CSASPDHRDEQFF.

This clonotype was recorded many times. This beta chain came through as a stray read in a library set up for alpha chains, and its size says little. The chain combines TRBV6-4 with TRBJ2-2; D not resolved. The CDR3 covers 14 residues. The germline V gene encodes CDR1 MRHNA and CDR2 SNTAGT. V lost 2 bases and J lost 0, with 4 bases in between. The CDR3 bases are TGTGCCAGCAGTGACAGGCCGAACACCGGGGAGCTGTTTTTT. Residues: CASSDRPNTGELFF.

This clonotype was observed at least ten times. With the library built for alpha chains, this beta chain is off target and its frequency is not meaningful. V and J are TRBV20-1 and TRBJ2-2; perhaps TRBD1 as D (6 bases). The V end lost 5 bases, the J end lost 1 base, and 8 bases lay between the germline ends. Germline V CDR1 and CDR2: DFQATT, SNEGSKA (reference sequence). The CDR3 consists of 13 residues. This CDR3 reads CSAGGQNTGELFF. In DNA, the CDR3 is TGCAGTGCTGGGGGACAGAACACCGGGGAGCTGTTTTTT.

This clonotype was seen ten or more times. This beta chain is a stray read from a library made for alpha chains; its abundance is not meaningful. The CDR3 region is CASSQVGGGTGELFF. The CDR3, as DNA: TGCGCCAGCAGCCAAGTCGGGGGCGGCACCGGGGAGCTGTTTTTT. This chain connects TRBV4-1 to TRBJ2-2; tentatively, D is TRBD1 or TRBD2 (6 bases each). Germline CDR1 is MGHRA and CDR2 is YSYEKL. The V and J ends lost 1 base and 4 bases respectively, with 10 bases between them. The CDR3 has 15 amino acids.

This clonotype has a count of ten or more. A library prepared for alpha chains yielded this beta chain as an off-target read; its size is of little meaning. The rearrangement links TRBV5-1 to TRBJ1-4, with 9 nucleotides matching TRBD1. The length of the CDR3 is 14 residues. Per the germline V gene, CDR1 is SGHRS and CDR2 is YFSETQ. J gave up 6 bases and V 6 bases, and 6 bases lay outside the gene matches. CDR3 nucleotides: TGCGCCAGCACCCGGGGACAGGGTGATGAAAAACTGTTTTTT. It yields the protein CASTRGQGDEKLFF.

This clonotype is deemed large (0.1 to 1%). In a library made to pick up alpha chains, this beta chain is a stray read with a size that means little. The V gene is TRBV27, the J gene TRBJ1-5; tentative D call: TRBD1 (6 bases). V was pared by 0 bases and J by 2 bases, with 8 bases between. Germline V lookup: CDR1 MNHEY, CDR2 SMNVEV (reference sequence). The CDR3 is 15 residues long. CDR3 loop: CASSLSSGGNQPQHF. The DNA of the CDR3 is TGTGCCAGCAGTTTATCATCAGGGGGCAATCAGCCCCAGCATTTT.

There are many counts of this clonotype. For a library built for alpha chains, this beta chain is a stray read; little rests on its size. The CDR3 protein is CASSYSQRGAYNEQFF. In DNA form, the CDR3 reads TGTGCCAGCAGTTACTCTCAACGCGGGGCTTACAATGAGCAGTTCTTC. The chain couples TRBV6-5 to TRBJ2-1, with D tentatively TRBD2 (6 bases). This CDR3 has 16 amino acids. V dropped 0 bases and J dropped 4 bases, with 13 bases sitting between them. The germline V gene encodes CDR1 MNHEY and CDR2 SVGAGI.

In this sample, this clonotype turned up many times. This beta chain is an off-target read within a library intended for alpha chains, so its frequency means little. V is TRBV5-4 and J is TRBJ2-3, with 8 bases aligning to TRBD1. Trimming removed 3 bases from V and 3 bases from J; junction bases left unmatched: 3. Germline assignment: CDR1 SGHNT and CDR2 YYREEE (reference sequence). The CDR3 consists of 14 residues. Here the CDR3 reads CASSSGQGTDTQYF. CDR3 coding DNA: TGTGCCAGCAGCTCAGGACAGGGAACAGATACGCAGTATTTT. The full variable domain, rest sourced from reference TRBV5-4 and TRBJ2-3, is ETGVTQSPTHLIKTRGQQVTLRCSSQSGHNTVSWYQQALGQGPQFIFQYYREEENGRGNFPPRFSGLQFPNYSSELNVNALELDDSALYLCASSSGQGTDTQYFGPGTRLTVL.

This clonotype has a count of ten or more. The size of this beta chain means little, since it is a stray read in a library made for alpha chains. The J gene is TRBJ1-4, the V gene TRBV6-5; D is perhaps TRBD1 (5 bases). The length of the CDR3 is 13 residues. Germline V gene lookup returns CDR1 MNHEY and CDR2 SVGAGI. V was pared by 11 bases and J by 7 bases, with 17 bases between. The CDR3 protein is CASQTAGIEKLFF. The CDR3 nucleotides read TGTGCCTCCCAGACAGCTGGGATTGAAAAACTGTTTTTT.

This clonotype was detected many times. A library prepared for alpha chains yielded this beta chain as an off-target read; its size is of little meaning. This chain's CDR3 is CSARLRGLNYGYTF. The CDR3 DNA follows: TGCAGTGCAAGGCTCAGGGGGCTCAACTATGGCTACACCTTC. The J gene is TRBJ1-2, the V gene TRBV20-1, with 8 bases fitting TRBD1. This CDR3 has 14 residues. J lost 2 bases, V lost 6 bases, and 8 bases had no gene match. The germline CDR1 and CDR2 sequences are DFQATT and SNEGSKA (reference sequence).

In its sample, this clonotype is medium-sized. This beta chain is a stray read from a library made for alpha chains; its abundance is not meaningful. The V gene is TRBV12-3 or TRBV12-4, the J gene TRBJ2-1; TRBD2 aligns across 7 bases. This CDR3 has 15 residues. V lost 3 bases, J lost 8 bases, and 10 bases stayed unmatched. CDR3 residues: CASSFEIKSGDEQFF. Here the CDR3 DNA reads TGTGCCAGCAGTTTCGAGATTAAGAGCGGGGATGAGCAGTTCTTC.

This clonotype showed up just a few times. This beta chain is an unintended read in a library built for alpha chains; its size means little. The V and J genes are TRBV30 and TRBJ2-6, with D perhaps matching TRBD1 or TRBD2 (5 bases each). V was clipped by 4 bases and J by 1 base, with 14 bases between them. CDR3 length: 16 amino acids. The germline V gene has CDR1 GTSNPN and CDR2 SVGIG (reference sequence). The CDR3 here is CAWNRIEGSGANVLTF. The CDR3 region has the DNA TGTGCCTGGAACAGGATTGAGGGGTCTGGGGCCAACGTCCTGACTTTC.

At least ten counts were recorded for this clonotype. As an off-target read in a library built for alpha chains, this beta chain has a frequency of little significance. The chain combines TRBV18 with TRBJ1-4, with D hard to call. CDR1 KGHSH and CDR2 LQKENI come from the germline V gene. The V and J ends lost 2 bases and 8 bases respectively, with 12 bases between them. CDR3 length: 14 residues. CDR3: CASSPGEGREKLFF. CDR3 nucleotides: TGTGCCAGCTCACCAGGGGAGGGTCGCGAAAAACTGTTTTTT.

This clonotype was counted at least ten times. The library was prepared for alpha chains; this beta chain is a stray read, so its frequency means little. The chain is built from TRBV12-3 or TRBV12-4 and TRBJ2-7; 15 bases map to TRBD2. The CDR3 totals 16 residues. With V trimmed by 7 bases and J by 2 bases, 6 bases remained unmatched. Here the CDR3 reads CASTFGLAGGTYEQYF. The CDR3 bases are TGTGCCAGCACTTTTGGACTAGCGGGGGGGACCTACGAGCAGTACTTC.